Presented here are 2 T cell receptor beta chains from one specimen sequenced in a study of blood T cell repertoires in COVID-19. Sequencing used immunoSEQ multiplex PCR; TCRdb keeps in-frame clones, though not all of them. The data hold 150,000 or so clones, with over 75% observed a single time. Sequencing used peripheral blood. The source is a man between 65 and 80 years old who had recovered from COVID-19.

This chain links TRBV27 with TRBJ1-4; D is possibly TRBD1 (5 bases). Germline V gene lookup returns CDR1 MNHEY and CDR2 SMNVEV (reference sequence). This CDR3 is built from 14 residues. Between the trimmed V and J ends, which lost 1 base and 8 bases, there was a span of 11 bases. The CDR3 loop is CASSLWAGQEKLFF. CDR3 sequence (DNA): TGTGCCAGCAGTTTATGGGCAGGGCAAGAAAAACTGTTTTTT.

The chain couples TRBV5-1 to TRBJ2-1; TRBD2 agrees at 7 bases. Germline-derived CDR1 and CDR2 are SGHRS and YFSETQ. V dropped 7 bases and J dropped 2; count of bases not matched to a gene: 9. The CDR3 runs 15 residues. CDR3 nucleotide sequence: TGCGCCAGCGGCCCTCCGGGAGGCACCTACAATGAGCAGTTCTTC. Its translation: CASGPPGGTYNEQFF.